This entry lists 5 T cell receptor beta chains sequenced from one sample in a study of spatial heterogeneity in lung cancer. Documented time point: sample taken at primary tumor resection. Unsorted whole RNA of tumor, nontumor lung or frozen PBMC was sequenced. TCRdb reprocessed the 5' RACE reads with MiXCR, giving one entry per CDR3 protein. This sample carries a few thousand distinct CDR3 sequences, 29% of them seen once, and the ten largest clones take 38%. Here the sequenced sample was PBMCs, taken at surgery. All receptors come from a female donor with early-stage non-small cell lung cancer.

Comment on this clonotype: A library made for alpha chains picked up this beta chain off target, so its size means little. The genes are TRBV7-9 and TRBJ2-3; TRBD2 agrees at 9 bases. This CDR3 region has 14 residues. Germline CDR1 and CDR2: SEHNR and FQNEAQ (reference sequence). The trim removed 5 bases at V and 4 bases at J, leaving 4 bases unmatched. CDR3 in DNA: TGTGCCAGCAGCCCAGCGGGAGGCCCAGATACGCAGTATTTT. Protein sequence: CASSPAGGPDTQYF.

Judged by abundance, this clonotype is large. In a library made to pick up alpha chains, this beta chain is a stray read with a size that means little. The chain couples TRBV11-3 to TRBJ2-1; TRBD1 agrees at 10 bases. This CDR3 comprises 16 residues. V dropped 4 bases and J dropped 0; count of bases not matched to a gene: 3. Germline V gene data show CDR1 as SGHNT and CDR2 as YENEEA. The CDR3 loop is CASSSRDRGSYNEQFF. In DNA, the CDR3 is TGTGCCAGCAGCTCCCGGGACAGGGGCTCCTACAATGAGCAGTTCTTC. Combining the CDR3 with reference TRBV11-3 and TRBJ2-1 gives the whole variable domain EAGVVQSPRYKIIEKKQPVAFWCNPISGHNTLYWYLQNLGQGPELLIRYENEEAVDDSQLPKDRFSAERLKGVDSTLKIQPAELGDSAVYLCASSSRDRGSYNEQFFGPGTRLTVL.

Remarks on this clonotype: Because the library targeted alpha chains, this beta chain is an off-target read whose size means little. This chain connects TRBV25-1 to TRBJ2-2; D unclear. Germline V gene sequence: CDR1 MGHDK, CDR2 SYGVNS. This CDR3 has 15 amino acids. Trimming cost V 4 bases and J 4 bases, with 13 bases left between them. For the CDR3, the DNA is TGTGCCAGCAGTGGCCCTCTCGGATTCACCGGGGAGCTGTTTTTT. This gives the protein CASSGPLGFTGELFF.

Remarks on this clonotype: This beta chain came through as a stray read in a library set up for alpha chains, and its size says little. V and J are TRBV4-2 and TRBJ1-4; 7 nucleotides align to TRBD1. The junction had 15 bases not matched to a gene; V was cut back by 6 bases and J by 8 bases. The CDR3 length is 16 residues. The germline V gene encodes CDR1 LGHNA and CDR2 YNFKEQ. Here the CDR3 reads CASSPGPGQRGEKLFF. For the CDR3, the DNA is TGTGCCAGCAGTCCAGGGCCGGGACAGCGAGGCGAAAAACTGTTTTTT.

As for this clonotype: The size of this beta chain means little, since it is a stray read in a library made for alpha chains. The J gene is TRBJ1-4, the V gene TRBV7-9; TRBD1 matches 10 bases. Trimming removed 6 bases from V and 6 bases from J; junction bases left unmatched: 4. Per the germline V gene, CDR1 is SEHNR and CDR2 is FQNEAQ (reference sequence). The CDR3 length is 14 residues. The CDR3 is CASRRGTGDEKLFF. The CDR3 coding sequence is TGTGCCAGCAGGAGGGGGACAGGGGATGAAAAACTGTTTTTT.